This T cell receptor (beta chain) was captured in a study of T cells in Graves' hyperthyroidism and ophthalmopathy. PBMCs were derived from about 9.1 ml fresh peripheral blood. The J segment lost 9 bases and the V segment lost 0 bases, leaving 8 bases of the junction unmatched. The CDR3 runs to 16 residues. Germline V lookup: CDR1 SGHAT, CDR2 FQNNGV. Amplification of TCR beta CDR3 regions used RNA as the template. First-round RT-PCR targeting the TCR CDR3 was performed with the HTBI primer set. TCRdb re-called the multiplex PCR reads through MiXCR, storing one row per CDR3 protein. Of approximately 600,000 distinct CDR3 sequences detected, about a fifth appear once; the ten largest clones hold 30% to 40%. Broader study findings: A model of 13 V-J pairs discriminated ophthalmopathy from stable hyperthyroidism.

On this clonotype: Antigen: not known.

The receptor's source is a man in his thirties or forties with Graves' ophthalmopathy. The chain has TRBV11-2 and TRBJ1-6, with 7 bases fitting TRBD1. What was sequenced was blood. The CDR3 nucleotides are TGTGCCAGCAGCTTAGATCCTGACAGGGAGTTTTCACCCCTCCACTTT. This gives the protein CASSLDPDREFSPLHF.